This T cell receptor (beta chain) is drawn from a study of patients and donors after allogeneic stem cell transplantation. This clonotype was counted between two and nine times. A single record per CDR3 protein comes from TCRdb applying MiXCR to the RT-PCR reads. Among a few hundred thousand distinct CDR3 sequences listed, approximately 14% were seen once. Germline trimming cut 5 bases from V and 4 bases from J; bases unmatched to any gene: 7. The CDR3 consists of 14 residues. The V gene's germline CDR1 is MDHEN and CDR2 SYDVKM. The TCR originated in a human donor who was either an allogeneic HSCT recipient or a stem cell or donor lymphocyte infusion donor (not recorded which). It is not recorded whose cells these are; they may come from a transplant donor. What was sequenced was blood, either unsorted or a sorted T cell fraction (not recorded which). The chain links TRBV28 to TRBJ1-1, with 7 bases matching TRBD1. As DNA, the CDR3 is TGTGCCAGCAGTCAAGACAGGGTTCGCACTGAAGCTTTCTTT. The encoded protein is CASSQDRVRTEAFF.